The present TCR beta chain was sequenced within a study of blood T cell repertoires in COVID-19. Study-wide background: Both acute and convalescent COVID-19 samples were obtained from the United States, Italy and Spain.

This CDR3 has 15 amino acids. The germline V gene encodes CDR1 PRHDT and CDR2 FYEKMQ (reference sequence). Trimming stripped 5 bases from V and 0 bases from J, with 13 bases between. As handled by the study authors: Researchers report that nucleated cell counts were estimated from reference gene primer amplification. The assay was immunoSEQ multiplex PCR, and TCRdb's table has in-frame clones only and misses some. The V and J calls and clone size were taken over from that table, and D and trimming were inferred from the DNA. The sample consists of around 98,000 clones, around 90% of them appearing once.

The chain has TRBV13 and TRBJ1-1; no clear D. This receptor was obtained from a man in his 70s with acute or convalescent COVID-19. Sequenced input: peripheral blood. Written as DNA, the CDR3 is TGTGCCAGCAGCCCCCTTAACAGTATGAACACTGAAGCTTTCTTT. The encoded protein is CASSPLNSMNTEAFF.